This T cell receptor beta chain comes out of a study of spatial heterogeneity in lung cancer. The CDR3 loop spans 15 amino acids. Germline assignment: CDR1 SGDLS and CDR2 YYNGEE. V was trimmed by 0 bases and J by 3 bases, leaving 10 bases between them. A few counts support this clonotype. TCRdb independently ran MiXCR on the 5' RACE reads; one entry per CDR3 protein. The repertoire holds 55,000 to 75,000 distinct CDR3 sequences, with around 9.3% as singletons. Time point of the sample: blood at routine non-recurrence follow-up after resection. Unsorted samples of tumor, nontumor lung or frozen PBMC had their whole RNA sequenced.

The receptor was isolated from a female donor with early-stage non-small cell lung cancer. The V call is TRBV9, the J call TRBJ2-1; TRBD1 might be the D (6 bases). The source was PBMCs, collected at follow-up. The CDR3 protein is CASSVEGVGYNEQFF. For the CDR3, the DNA is TGTGCCAGCAGCGTAGAGGGGGTCGGCTACAATGAGCAGTTCTTC.